Listed here is a single T cell receptor (beta chain). Libraries were prepared by immunoSEQ multiplex PCR; TCRdb keeps only in-frame clonotypes and omits some of them. Among 75,000 to 90,000 clones listed, 93% were seen once. The sample comes from a study of technical replicates of blood from several donors. V lost 5 bases and J lost 0, with 14 bases in between. CDR1 and CDR2 (germline): MNHEY, SMNVEV (reference sequence). The CDR3 runs 15 residues. The rearrangement joins TRBV27 to TRBJ2-7; possible D gene TRBD1, 6 bases. Sequenced sample: T cells isolated from PBMCs. The receptor was isolated from a human donor in good health. The CDR3 bases are TGTGCCAGCAGTCTAGTCAGGGGTTCCTCCTACGAGCAGTACTTC. Its translation is CASSLVRGSSYEQYF.